These 2 T cell receptor beta chains were all obtained from the same sample, sequenced in a study of blood T cells in healthy people across ages. Sample-barcoded 5' priming and a J-beta primer mix drove a second PCR of roughly 6 to 12 cycles. TCRdb re-analysed the 5' RACE reads in MiXCR, keeping a single row per CDR3 protein. The sample consists of around 900,000 distinct CDR3 sequences, 29% of them appearing once. The specimen sequenced was blood. The receptors were gathered from a woman of 80 years or more in good health.

This clonotype was picked up many times. The gene calls are TRBV20-1 and TRBJ2-7; no clear D. There are 14 residues in the CDR3. The V gene's germline CDR1 is DFQATT and CDR2 SNEGSKA (reference sequence). Trimming cost V 1 base and J 0 bases, with 10 bases left between them. The DNA for the CDR3 is TGCAGTGCTAGAGGTCTCAGAAGCTCCTACGAGCAGTACTTC. Translated, it gives CSARGLRSSYEQYF.

The chain carries TRBV20-1 and TRBJ2-7; D remains unclear. Between the trimmed V and J ends, which lost 0 bases and 0 bases, there was a span of 6 bases. This CDR3 has 13 amino acids. Germline assignment: CDR1 DFQATT and CDR2 SNEGSKA (reference sequence). The CDR3 here is CSARDRISYEQYF. The DNA for the CDR3 is TGCAGTGCTAGAGACAGGATCTCCTACGAGCAGTACTTC.